Below are 32 T cell receptor beta chains sequenced from a single sample in a study of shared clonotypes between healthy human individuals. Here immunoSEQ multiplex PCR was the method, and the copy in TCRdb shows in-frame clones only, minus some. The repertoire holds about 2.5 million clones, with 85% to 95% as singletons. Sequenced: naive CD4+ T cells from PBMCs. Subset described: CD45RA+ positively selected. Source of these receptors: a man aged 18 to 30 in good health. Some clones in this sample may be carry-over from other donors' samples.

The chain couples TRBV19 to TRBJ1-4, with 7 bases lining up with TRBD1. V shed 0 bases and J 7 bases; nucleotides not matched to a gene: 2. This CDR3 is built from 14 residues. CDR1 is LNHDA and CDR2 is SQIVND in the germline V gene (reference sequence). Here the CDR3 DNA reads TGTGCCAGTAGTATAGATACAGGGGTTGAAAAACTGTTTTTT. It codes for CASSIDTGVEKLFF.

The chain links TRBV7-9 to TRBJ2-1; D possibly corresponds to TRBD2 (5 bases). Trimming shortened V by 4 bases and J by 4 bases, and 17 bases separated the two germline ends. This CDR3 has 16 residues. Per the germline V gene, CDR1 is SEHNR and CDR2 is FQNEAQ (reference sequence). CDR3 sequence reads: CASSSLLIRRYNEQFF. In DNA form, the CDR3 reads TGTGCCAGCAGCTCCCTCTTAATTCGGAGGTACAATGAGCAGTTCTTC.

Remarks on this clone: The identical CDR3 is also encoded by other nucleotide sequences in the sample. The chain joins TRBV5-1 to TRBJ2-3; 10 bases line up with TRBD2. The V and J ends lost 0 bases and 1 base, in that order; junction bases with no gene match: 2. The CDR3 loop spans 16 amino acids. Germline CDR1 is SGHRS and CDR2 is YFSETQ. CDR3 sequence (DNA): TGCGCCAGCAGCTTGGAGCTAGCGGGAGGCACAGATACGCAGTATTTT. Protein: CASSLELAGGTDTQYF.

The chain carries TRBV28 and TRBJ1-4; no clear D gene. V dropped 3 bases and J dropped 4 bases, with 6 bases sitting between them. This CDR3 spans 13 amino acids. The V gene's germline CDR1 is MDHEN and CDR2 SYDVKM. CDR3 DNA sequence: TGTGCCAGCAGTTTTCAAGTTAATGAAAAACTGTTTTTT. Translating it yields CASSFQVNEKLFF. Full variable domain (outside the CDR3, taken from reference TRBV28 and TRBJ1-4): DVKVTQSSRYLVKRTGEKVFLECVQDMDHENMFWYRQDPGLGLRLIYFSYDVKMKEKGDIPEGYSVSREKKERFSLILESASTNQTSMYLCASSFQVNEKLFFGSGTQLSVL.

The chain employs TRBV29-1 and TRBJ2-2; D ambiguous. Germline lookup yields CDR1 SQVTM and CDR2 ANQGSEA. The V end was cut by 3 bases, the J end by 0 bases, with 8 bases between. The CDR3 is 14 amino acids. CDR3 protein: CSVESFTNTGELFF. Written as DNA, the CDR3 is TGCAGCGTTGAGTCCTTTACGAACACCGGGGAGCTGTTTTTT.

This chain links TRBV30 with TRBJ2-7; possible D gene TRBD2, 5 bases. Deletions cut 7 bases from V and 3 bases from J, with 13 bases between. The V gene's germline CDR1 is GTSNPN and CDR2 SVGIG (reference sequence). This CDR3 is built from 12 residues. DNA of the CDR3: TGTGCCTCAACCTCGGGGTTCTACGAGCAGTACTTC. Encoded protein: CASTSGFYEQYF.

This clone was seen only once. The same CDR3 also results from other DNA sequences found in this sample. This chain joins TRBV5-4 and TRBJ2-1; no definite D call. CDR3 length equals 12 residues. CDR1 is SGHNT and CDR2 is YYREEE in the germline V gene (reference sequence). V lost 4 bases, J lost 7 bases, and 9 bases lay in between. The CDR3 DNA follows: TGTGCCAGCAGCCTCGACCGGAATGAGCAGTTCTTC. The encoded protein is CASSLDRNEQFF.

The chain joins TRBV30 to TRBJ2-2, with no clear D. There are 13 residues in the CDR3. V was shortened by 1 base and J by 7 bases, with 10 bases between the two germline ends. Germline V gene sequence: CDR1 GTSNPN, CDR2 SVGIG (reference sequence). For the CDR3, the DNA is TGTGCCTGGAGTGGGTCCGAGCACGGGGAGCTGTTTTTT. Encoded protein: CAWSGSEHGELFF.

J is TRBJ1-3 and V is TRBV2; TRBD1 is a possible D gene (6 bases). This CDR3 contains 15 residues. The V gene lost 6 bases and the J gene lost 2 bases, with 14 bases spanning the gap. Germline assignment: CDR1 SNHLY and CDR2 FYNNEI. The CDR3 protein is CASRRGDQTGNTIYF. DNA of the CDR3: TGTGCCAGCAGGAGGGGGGATCAAACTGGAAACACCATATATTTT.

This clone appeared once. The gene calls are TRBV19 and TRBJ1-1, with 10 bases that match TRBD1. The CDR3 has 16 amino acids. J lost 7 bases, V lost 5 bases, and 13 bases had no gene match. CDR1 and CDR2 (germline): LNHDA, SQIVND (reference sequence). CDR3 DNA: TGTGCCAGTAGTGGACGACCGGGACAGGGGAAGGGTGAAGCTTTCTTT. It encodes CASSGRPGQGKGEAFF.

There are a few counts of this clone. This rearrangement joins TRBV30 to TRBJ1-1; D ambiguous. The CDR3 is made up of 11 amino acids. Per the germline V gene, CDR1 is GTSNPN and CDR2 is SVGIG (reference sequence). V was trimmed by 4 bases and J by 5 bases, leaving 8 bases between them. CDR3 region: CAWTRGTEAFF. The CDR3 DNA sequence: TGTGCCTGGACCCGTGGGACTGAAGCTTTCTTT.

This rearrangement joins TRBV5-1 to TRBJ2-1; 9 bases are a match to TRBD2. CDR3 size: 17 residues. Germline CDR1 SGHRS, CDR2 YFSETQ. The ends lost 3 bases at V and 5 bases at J; junction bases unmatched: 12. For the CDR3, the DNA is TGCGCCAGCAGCTCGGGGCGTTATAGCGGGAGAAACAATGAGCAGTTCTTC. This gives the protein CASSSGRYSGRNNEQFF.

The chain uses TRBV5-1 and TRBJ2-1; possible D gene TRBD2, 5 bases. CDR3 size: 14 residues. Trimming left V 4 bases short and J 7 bases short, with 15 bases between. The germline V gene encodes CDR1 SGHRS and CDR2 YFSETQ. The CDR3 DNA sequence: TGCGCCAGCAGCCCGCCGGGAAGTAGGAATGAGCAGTTCTTC. This encodes CASSPPGSRNEQFF.

The chain joins TRBV5-8 to TRBJ2-1, with D maybe TRBD2 (5 bases). V lost 0 bases, J lost 0 bases, and 16 bases lay in between. The CDR3 has 18 amino acids. Germline assignment: CDR1 SGHTS and CDR2 YDEGEE. The CDR3 is CASSLASIASSSYNEQFF. The CDR3 DNA sequence: TGTGCCAGCAGCTTGGCCTCAATAGCGAGTAGCTCCTACAATGAGCAGTTCTTC.

V is TRBV5-4 and J is TRBJ2-1; D is possibly TRBD2 (5 bases). In germline, CDR1 is SGHNT, CDR2 YYREEE (reference sequence). V dropped 0 bases and J dropped 9 bases, with 10 bases sitting between them. CDR3 size: 13 residues. CDR3 protein: CASSLAAGGEQFF. CDR3 bases: TGTGCCAGCAGCTTGGCCGCGGGCGGTGAGCAGTTCTTC.

The chain has TRBV10-3 and TRBJ1-1, with D perhaps matching TRBD1 (5 bases). This CDR3 is built from 16 residues. The germline V gene encodes CDR1 ENHRY and CDR2 SYGVKD. V was cut by 0 bases and J by 4 bases, with 15 bases left in between. This CDR3 reads CAISESGGSKFTEAFF. In DNA, the CDR3 is TGTGCCATCAGTGAGTCGGGGGGGAGTAAATTCACTGAAGCTTTCTTT.

Regarding this clone: In the same sample, other DNA sequences code for this CDR3. The chain is built from TRBV5-1 and TRBJ2-1; TRBD2 matches at 11 bases. Germline CDR1 reads SGHRS; CDR2 reads YFSETQ. The CDR3 is 14 residues long. J gave up 7 bases and V 0 bases, and 0 bases lay outside the gene matches. CDR3 sequence (DNA): TGCGCCAGCAGCTTGGCTAGCGGGAGGAATGAGCAGTTCTTC. This encodes CASSLASGRNEQFF.

This clone occurred a few times. This chain connects TRBV30 to TRBJ1-1; perhaps TRBD1 as D (5 bases). V was clipped by 1 base and J by 3 bases, with 9 bases between them. CDR1 is GTSNPN, CDR2 SVGIG, per germline (reference sequence). The CDR3 extends over 13 amino acids. CDR3 protein: CAWSGGGDTEAFF. The CDR3 DNA is TGTGCCTGGAGTGGAGGAGGGGACACTGAAGCTTTCTTT.

Written as DNA, the CDR3 is TGTGCCAGCAGCCCACCCCAGGGAGGCGTCTACAATGAGCAGTTCTTC. It specifies CASSPPQGGVYNEQFF. This rearrangement joins TRBV7-9 to TRBJ2-1, with D possibly matching TRBD2 (6 bases). Per germline, CDR1 SEHNR and CDR2 FQNEAQ (reference sequence). This CDR3 contains 16 residues. V was shortened by 5 bases and J by 3 bases, with 17 bases between the two germline ends.

The V gene is TRBV7-3, the J gene TRBJ2-7; TRBD1 or TRBD2 may be the D gene (5 bases each). The CDR3 runs 14 residues. The germline V gene has CDR1 SGHTA and CDR2 FQGTGA. Trimming took 2 bases from V and 2 from J, leaving 10 bases between them. The CDR3, as DNA: TGTGCCAGCAGCTTAGGCCGGGGCACCTACGAGCAGTACTTC. Residues: CASSLGRGTYEQYF.

V is TRBV5-4 and J is TRBJ2-2; maybe TRBD1 (5 bases). Trimming removed 6 bases at V and 6 bases at J, with 18 bases between. CDR3 size: 15 residues. Per germline, CDR1 SGHNT and CDR2 YYREEE (reference sequence). The DNA for the CDR3 is TGTGCCAGCACCCAGGGAAGCTCTTCGGCCGGGGAGCTGTTTTTT. Its protein is CASTQGSSSAGELFF.

The chain couples TRBV28 to TRBJ1-2, with a tentative D call TRBD1 (5 bases). The germline V and J ends were trimmed by 5 bases and 3 bases, with 13 bases remaining between them. This CDR3 comprises 14 residues. CDR1 and CDR2 (germline): MDHEN, SYDVKM. CDR3 in amino acids: CASSTHRSYYGYTF. For the CDR3, the DNA is TGTGCCAGCAGTACGCACAGGAGCTACTATGGCTACACCTTC.

The rearrangement uses TRBV5-1 and TRBJ2-3, with D tentatively TRBD2 (5 bases). V gave up 4 bases and J gave up 1 base, with 7 bases separating them. This CDR3 is 13 amino acids long. CDR1 and CDR2 from the germline V gene are SGHRS and YFSETQ. CDR3 residues: CASSEAGTDTQYF. CDR3 DNA: TGCGCCAGCAGCGAAGCGGGCACAGATACGCAGTATTTT.

The chain carries TRBV6-6 and TRBJ2-7; 7 positions match TRBD1. The V and J ends lost 6 bases and 7 bases, in that order; junction bases with no gene match: 9. Germline V gives CDR1 MNHNY, CDR2 SVGAGI (reference sequence). There are 13 residues in the CDR3. Here the CDR3 reads CASRKPGGWEQYF. CDR3 DNA: TGTGCCAGCAGGAAGCCAGGGGGTTGGGAGCAGTACTTC.

The chain uses TRBV11-3 and TRBJ1-3; D may be TRBD1 (5 bases). Germline CDR1 is SGHNT and CDR2 is YENEEA. CDR3 length: 17 amino acids. V lost 4 bases and J lost 0, with 16 bases in between. The CDR3 region is CASSSPPGTTSGNTIYF. The CDR3 coding sequence is TGTGCCAGCAGCTCCCCCCCGGGGACCACCTCTGGAAACACCATATATTTT.

The J gene is TRBJ1-2, the V gene TRBV7-9, with 8 nucleotides matching TRBD1. Germline assignment: CDR1 SEHNR and CDR2 FQNEAQ (reference sequence). The CDR3 length is 17 residues. V was pared by 2 bases and J by 1 base, with 9 bases of the junction left unmatched. CDR3 region: CASSLSPGQGDNYGYTF. The CDR3, as DNA: TGTGCCAGCAGCTTATCTCCCGGACAGGGAGATAACTATGGCTACACCTTC.

Of note for this clone: Other DNA variants within this sample encode the same CDR3. The chain carries TRBV19 and TRBJ1-5; D not resolved. Germline V lookup: CDR1 LNHDA, CDR2 SQIVND (reference sequence). CDR3 size: 13 residues. Trimming cost V 5 bases and J 7 bases, with 12 bases left between them. The CDR3: CASSPGLWQPQHF. Here the CDR3 DNA reads TGTGCCAGTAGTCCAGGTTTGTGGCAGCCCCAGCATTTT.

This rearrangement joins TRBV5-1 to TRBJ1-2; D is unclear. This CDR3 is built from 13 residues. Per the germline V gene, CDR1 is SGHRS and CDR2 is YFSETQ. V lost 0 bases and J lost 7, with 10 bases in between. DNA of the CDR3: TGCGCCAGCAGCTTGGAGCCTCTTGGTGGCTACACCTTC. Translation: CASSLEPLGGYTF.

J is TRBJ1-2 and V is TRBV2; D may be TRBD1 (6 bases). V lost 2 bases, J lost 7 bases, and 20 bases lay in between. Germline lookup yields CDR1 SNHLY and CDR2 FYNNEI. The CDR3 extends over 16 amino acids. Written as DNA, the CDR3 is TGTGCCAGCAGTGAAAGTTGGGACATACTATTCGGTGGCTACACCTTC. Translation gives CASSESWDILFGGYTF.

CDR3 loop: CASSLGDRPGEQYF. CDR3 coding DNA: TGTGCCAGCAGCTTAGGGGACAGACCAGGCGAGCAGTACTTC. J is TRBJ2-7 and V is TRBV7-2; 7 nucleotides match TRBD1. J lost 6 bases, V lost 1 base, and 6 bases had no gene match. This CDR3 is built from 14 residues. Germline V gives CDR1 SGHTA, CDR2 FQGNSA.

The CDR3 sequence is CASRPSTFTDTQYF. CDR3 nucleotides: TGTGCCAGCCGCCCTAGCACCTTCACAGATACGCAGTATTTT. The chain combines TRBV6-1 with TRBJ2-3; D is possibly TRBD2 (5 bases). Trimming removed 8 bases at V and 2 bases at J, with 14 bases between. The CDR3 has 14 amino acids. Germline CDR1 MNHNS, CDR2 SASEGT.

The count of this clone is one. This chain uses TRBV5-6 with TRBJ2-7; D possibly corresponds to TRBD1 (6 bases). Germline V gene lookup returns CDR1 SGHDT and CDR2 YYEEEE. The CDR3 covers 17 residues. V shed 0 bases and J shed 3 bases, with 19 bases lying between them. The CDR3 protein is CASSLEGVGTPLYEQYF. CDR3 sequence (DNA): TGTGCCAGCAGCTTGGAGGGGGTCGGGACACCCCTCTACGAGCAGTACTTC.